This T cell receptor beta chain is from a study of blood T cell repertoires in COVID-19. Across the whole study: The cDNA or gDNA used as material had been derived from T cells, B-cell-depleted T cells, or PBMCs.

Authors' methods: Nucleated cell number was recorded as an estimate derived from reference gene primer amplification. Assay used: immunoSEQ multiplex PCR; TCRdb lists only in-frame clones, some missing. Clone size and V and J calls were adopted from that table, with D and trimming inferred from the DNA. The sample lists hundreds of thousands of clones, 88% seen once, with around 6.6% in the top ten. Recruited during active infection, patients (from Seattle) were subsequently followed longitudinally. This CDR3 is 13 amino acids long. V was cut by 5 bases and J by 1 base, with 8 bases left in between. From germline, CDR1 is LGHNT and CDR2 FRNRAP.

This clonotype was obtained from a woman in her 70s with COVID-19, enrolled during active disease. The sample was peripheral blood. The chain employs TRBV12-5 and TRBJ1-1; D possibly corresponds to TRBD1 (6 bases). The CDR3 DNA sequence: TGTGCTAGTGGTCAACAGGGGAACACTGAAGCTTTCTTT. Its translation is CASGQQGNTEAFF.